This TCR beta chain was obtained from a study of blood T cell repertoires in COVID-19. Whole-study context: Acute-phase and convalescent COVID-19 samples originated in the United States, Italy and Spain.

Per the authors' pipeline: Estimation of nucleated cell counts was performed using reference gene primer amplification. TCRdb's table, derived via immunoSEQ multiplex PCR, lists solely in-frame clones and lacks some. V and J calls and clone size are those listed in that table; D and trimming were worked out from the DNA. The profile shows around 76,000 clones, roughly four fifths of them singletons. Sequenced input: peripheral blood. The TCR originated in a woman aged 80 or over with active or convalescent COVID-19.

CDR3 sequence: CASSLGGTGNSPLHF. DNA of the CDR3: TGTGCCAGCAGCTTGGGCGGGACAGGGAATTCACCCCTCCACTTT. The chain has TRBV5-4 and TRBJ1-6, with TRBD1 matching 9 bases. Germline lookup yields CDR1 SGHNT and CDR2 YYREEE (reference sequence). V shed 0 bases, J shed 7 bases, and the junction held 2 bases outside the gene matches. CDR3 length: 15 residues.